This T cell receptor (beta chain) was sequenced for a study of vaccination and CD4 T cells after COVID-19. In the study overall: The post-COVID samples were taken a median roughly 94 days after diagnosis, anywhere from 35 to 161. Stimuli were overlapping spike peptide pools of SARS-CoV-2 and three common cold coronaviruses (HCoV-NL63, HCoV-OC43, HCoV-229E).

This clonotype has just a few counts. The antigen is not known. V lost 1 base and J lost 3, with 10 bases in between. CDR3 size: 14 residues. Germline-derived CDR1 and CDR2 are GTSNPN and SVGIG (reference sequence). CD4+ T cells that had been cultured provided DNA sequenced with the Oncomine TCR Beta short-read assay. One entry per CDR3 protein, called by TCRdb with MiXCR from the PCR reads. The sample shows 15,000 to 20,000 distinct CDR3 sequences, approximately 31% of them seen only once. The treatment is: 10-day PBMC culture with coronavirus spike peptide pools or control peptides (ViraFEST assay). Via ViraFEST, peptide pools expanded antigen-specific T cells before TCR sequencing. There were positive PCR dates ranging from March to December 2020, all predating US Alpha, Beta and Delta variants.

The TCR sequence derives from a human donor with COVID-19. Material for sequencing was cultured CD4+ T cells from blood. J is TRBJ1-5 and V is TRBV30; D call uncertain. DNA of the CDR3: TGTGCCTGGAGTGACGGTAATCCCAATCAGCCCCAGCATTTT. It encodes CAWSDGNPNQPQHF.